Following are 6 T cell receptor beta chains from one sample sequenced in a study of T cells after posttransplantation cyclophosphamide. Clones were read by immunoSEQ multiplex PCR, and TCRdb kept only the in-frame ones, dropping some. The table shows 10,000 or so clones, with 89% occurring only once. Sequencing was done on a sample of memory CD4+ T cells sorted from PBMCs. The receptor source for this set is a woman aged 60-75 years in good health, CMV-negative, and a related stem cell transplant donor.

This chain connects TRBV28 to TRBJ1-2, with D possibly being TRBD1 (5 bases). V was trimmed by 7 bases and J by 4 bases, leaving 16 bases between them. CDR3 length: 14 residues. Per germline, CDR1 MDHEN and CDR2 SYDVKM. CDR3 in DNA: TGTGCCAGCACCCCGCTCGGCCAGGGCTATGGCTACACCTTC. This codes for CASTPLGQGYGYTF.

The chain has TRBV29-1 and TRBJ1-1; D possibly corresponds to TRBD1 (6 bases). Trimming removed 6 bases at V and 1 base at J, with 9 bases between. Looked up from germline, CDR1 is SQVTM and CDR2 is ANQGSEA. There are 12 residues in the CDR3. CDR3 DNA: TGCAGCGTCAAACAGGGGAACACTGAAGCTTTCTTT. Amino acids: CSVKQGNTEAFF.

CDR3 sequence reads: CASTGQSNSNQPQHF. CDR3 nucleotides: TGTGCCAGCACCGGACAGTCGAACTCCAATCAGCCCCAGCATTTT. J is TRBJ1-5 and V is TRBV21-1; the table calls TRBD1, which could not be checked here. TRBV21-1 is described as a pseudogene. The CDR3 sequence is 15 residues long.

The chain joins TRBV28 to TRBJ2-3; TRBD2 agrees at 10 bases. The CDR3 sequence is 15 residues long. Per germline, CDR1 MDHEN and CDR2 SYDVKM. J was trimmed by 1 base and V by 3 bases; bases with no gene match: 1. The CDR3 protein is CASSFSGGRTDTQYF. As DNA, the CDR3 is TGTGCCAGCAGTTTTAGCGGGGGGCGCACAGATACGCAGTATTTT.

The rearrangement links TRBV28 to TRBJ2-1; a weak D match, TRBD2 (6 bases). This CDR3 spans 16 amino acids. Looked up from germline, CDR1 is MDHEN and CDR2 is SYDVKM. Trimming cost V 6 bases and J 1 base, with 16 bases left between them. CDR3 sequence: CASSLGISGSYNEQFF. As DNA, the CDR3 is TGTGCCAGCAGCCTAGGAATTAGCGGATCCTACAATGAGCAGTTCTTC.

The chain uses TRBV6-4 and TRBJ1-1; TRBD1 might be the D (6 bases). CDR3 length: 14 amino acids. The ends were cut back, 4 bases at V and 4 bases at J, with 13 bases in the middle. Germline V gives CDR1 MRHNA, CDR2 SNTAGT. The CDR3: CASSVQGSSTEAFF. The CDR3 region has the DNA TGTGCCAGCAGTGTGCAGGGGTCGAGCACTGAAGCTTTCTTT.